This T cell receptor beta chain appears in the sequencing data of a study of T cells in Graves' hyperthyroidism and ophthalmopathy. Turning to the study itself: At initial diagnosis, before any treatment had begun, peripheral blood was obtained. Study-level points and caveats: From stable hyperthyroidism, ophthalmopathy was set apart by a 13 V-J model.

Trimming removed 2 bases from V and 1 base from J, with 8 bases in between. The CDR3 has 14 amino acids. Hyperthyroidism in the patients, aged 18 to 65, was newly diagnosed and under 2 months in duration. The diagnoses drew upon clinical symptoms, serum thyroxine and TRAb, thyroid ultrasound and orbital computed tomography. For this clonotype: Its antigen is unidentified.

Researchers amplified the TCR beta CDR3 regions from RNA transcripts. The HTBI primer set was used in a first-round RT-PCR of the TCR CDR3. TCRdb ran MiXCR on the multiplex PCR reads and lists one entry per CDR3 protein. The profile shows 350,000 or so distinct CDR3 sequences, roughly 21% of them singletons. This rearrangement joins TRBV12-3 or TRBV12-4 to TRBJ1-2; D is ambiguous. This TCR was recovered from a woman aged 45-65 years with Graves' hyperthyroidism. Sample: blood. The CDR3 DNA is TGTGCCAGCAGTTTAAACAGACTTAACTATGGCTACACCTTC. It codes for CASSLNRLNYGYTF.